This T cell receptor beta chain was captured in a study of blood T cell repertoires in COVID-19 (dated by TCRdb to 2018 to 2021). A note on the overall study: Samples from collaborators originated in the United States, Italy and Spain and spanned both the acute and convalescent phases of COVID-19. The prospective study material was composed of cDNA or gDNA derived from T cells, B-cell-depleted T cells, or PBMCs. Deeply sampled blood TCRbeta repertoires from subjects exposed to, actively infected with, or recovered from COVID-19 were included in the dataset. A freely available public database, intended as a resource for researchers studying the immune response to SARS-CoV-2, is where the repertoires were released. Samples came from the ongoing ImmuneRACE study (first 160 participants) plus 1,254 subjects from 6 global collaborators. A de-identified subject ID, COVID-19 status, age in years and sex were almost always included in the sample metadata. Where available, HLA class I and class II types were obtained from metadata supplied by the sample provider rather than from assay-based typing. Summary of the overall study and its limitations: Clinical and demographic metadata were provided uncurated, with the amount varying by source and participant.

There are many counts of this clone. The clone's antigen remains unknown. Nothing much larger sits one base from this clone, and base qualities are not available. Trimming accounts for 6 bases at V and 10 bases at J, while the number of junction bases matched to no gene is 9. The CDR3 holds 14 amino acids from the cysteine to the phenylalanine. Of the read, only the CDR3 DNA is kept; its 42 bases are in frame from base 1. CDR1 and CDR2 (MNHEY, SVGAGI) derive from the germline V gene. TCRbeta CDR3 regions were amplified from genomic DNA using the immunoSEQ Assay, a bias-controlled multiplex PCR. Per the source publication's procedure: The number of nucleated cells in each sample was estimated by amplification of reference gene primers within the assay. Sequence reads were collapsed and filtered to measure the absolute abundance of every unique TCRbeta CDR3 rearrangement. For each sample, productive Simpson clonality was calculated as the square root of Simpson's diversity index across productive rearrangements. The clones in this table, taken by TCRdb from immuneACCESS, are in-frame only. Not every clone is retained; where verified, under half of the shortfall comes from an unresolved V gene, and the cause of the rest is unknown. The D gene and trimming were derived from the DNA, and the V and J assignments and clone size from that table. The sample yields 280,000 or so clones; 85% were counted once. The ten biggest clones cover 10% to 15% of the sample.

Each collaborating institution followed its own protocols to collect whole blood in K2EDTA tubes. For TCRbeta analysis, collaborators shipped samples in one of three forms: frozen whole blood, isolated PBMCs, or DNA extracted from either of those sample types. Rearrangement joined TRBV6-5 to TRBJ1-6; 7 bases in the middle match TRBD1. This TCR was sampled from a human donor in a cohort sampled during active COVID-19. Material: peripheral blood. At the DNA level, the sequence is TGTGCCAGCAGGACGACAGGGAGAGAGTCACCCCTCCACTTT. The resulting protein is CASRTTGRESPLHF.